A single sample is the source of the 14 T cell receptor beta chains below, sequenced in a study of control samples from healthy donors and cancer patients. Using immunoSEQ multiplex PCR, the repertoire was profiled, and TCRdb retains in-frame clones only, with some absent. The profile shows about 82,000 clones, roughly 90% of them singletons. Sequencing was performed on blood. The receptors were gathered from a man in his forties or fifties in good health.

The V and J genes are TRBV30 and TRBJ1-5; perhaps TRBD1 as D (5 bases). Germline CDR1 GTSNPN, CDR2 SVGIG (reference sequence). The V end lost 0 bases, the J end lost 0 bases, and 15 bases lay between the germline ends. The CDR3 is 17 residues long. The CDR3 nucleotides are TGTGCCTGGAGTGTAGGCCGGGGACCCTATAGCAATCAGCCCCAGCATTTT. Protein product: CAWSVGRGPYSNQPQHF. The entire variable domain, with the rest obtained from reference TRBV30 and TRBJ1-5, is as follows: SQTIHQWPATLVQPVGSPLSLECTVEGTSNPNLYWYRQAAGRGLQLLFYSVGIGQISSEVPQNLSASRPQDRQFILSSKKLLLSDSGFYLCAWSVGRGPYSNQPQHFGDGTRLSIL.

The J gene is TRBJ1-1, the V gene TRBV11-2; TRBD1 might be the D (5 bases). V lost 5 bases, J lost 3 bases, and 13 bases lay in between. The germline V gene encodes CDR1 SGHAT and CDR2 FQNNGV. CDR3 length equals 14 residues. The CDR3 is CASSDRDWDTEAFF. CDR3 coding DNA: TGTGCCAGCAGCGACCGGGACTGGGACACTGAAGCTTTCTTT. Full variable domain (missing parts from reference TRBV11-2 and TRBJ1-1): EAGVAQSPRYKIIEKRQSVAFWCNPISGHATLYWYQQILGQGPKLLIQFQNNGVVDDSQLPKDRFSAERLKGVDSTLKIQPAKLEDSAVYLCASSDRDWDTEAFFGQGTRLTVV.

The rearrangement uses TRBV24-1 and TRBJ1-5; the D is unclear. With 7 bases removed from V and 0 bases from J, the gap between germline ends came to 6 bases. The length of the CDR3 is 13 residues. Germline values: CDR1 KGHDR, CDR2 SFDVKD. CDR3 residues: CATSSFSNQPQHF. DNA for the CDR3: TGTGCCACCAGCAGTTTTAGCAATCAGCCCCAGCATTTT.

The gene calls are TRBV6-5 and TRBJ1-5, with D maybe TRBD1 (5 bases). Germline CDR1 and CDR2: MNHEY and SVGAGI. The CDR3 spans 14 residues. Deletions cut 2 bases from V and 4 bases from J, with 9 bases between. Written as DNA, the CDR3 is TGTGCCAGCAGTTACATCCAGGGAAATCAGCCCCAGCATTTT. This gives the protein CASSYIQGNQPQHF.

This rearrangement joins TRBV18 to TRBJ1-4, with D tentatively TRBD1 (6 bases). Germline V gene sequence: CDR1 KGHSH, CDR2 LQKENI. This CDR3 has 15 residues. V was trimmed by 1 base and J by 5 bases, leaving 11 bases between them. As DNA, the CDR3 is TGTGCCAGCTCACCACTTCTACAGGGAAATGAAAAACTGTTTTTT. This translates into CASSPLLQGNEKLFF.

This clone was seen a few times. This chain links TRBV6-2 or TRBV6-3 with TRBJ2-7; 8 bases align to TRBD1. The CDR3 is made up of 13 amino acids. V lost 5 bases to trimming and J lost 7 bases; unmatched junction nucleotides: 7. The germline gives CDR1 MNHEY, CDR2 SVGEGT. DNA for the CDR3: TGTGCCAGCAGTAGGGGACAGGACCAGGAGCAGTACTTC. Encoded protein: CASSRGQDQEQYF.

The sample holds one count of this clone. The CDR3 spells CAISESMGKLFF. DNA for the CDR3: TGTGCCATCAGTGAGTCGATGGGGAAACTGTTTTTT. V usage is TRBV10-3 and J usage is TRBJ1-4, with D uncertain. This CDR3 spans 12 amino acids. V lost 0 bases, J lost 11 bases, and 7 bases lay in between. Germline lookup yields CDR1 ENHRY and CDR2 SYGVKD.

The chain combines TRBV5-6 with TRBJ1-5; D possibly corresponds to TRBD1 (6 bases). This CDR3 region has 15 residues. Germline CDR1 and CDR2: SGHDT and YYEEEE. V gave up 2 bases and J gave up 6 bases, with 15 bases separating them. Written as DNA, the CDR3 is TGTGCCAGCAGCTTACGGACAGATGGGGGTCAGCCCCAGCATTTT. Encoded protein: CASSLRTDGGQPQHF.

The V gene is TRBV5-5, the J gene TRBJ2-7, with D tentatively TRBD1 (5 bases). The CDR3 has 14 residues. The V gene's germline CDR1 is SGHKS and CDR2 YYEKEE (reference sequence). Deletions cut 1 base from V and 2 bases from J, with 10 bases between. CDR3 coding DNA: TGTGCCAGCAGCTTGATCCAGGGCACCTACGAGCAGTACTTC. Amino acid sequence: CASSLIQGTYEQYF. The whole variable domain, filled in from reference TRBV5-5 and TRBJ2-7, reads DAGVTQSPTHLIKTRGQQVTLRCSPISGHKSVSWYQQVLGQGPQFIFQYYEKEERGRGNFPDRFSARQFPNYSSELNVNALLLGDSALYLCASSLIQGTYEQYFGPGTRLTVT.

V is TRBV19 and J is TRBJ1-6, with 7 nucleotides matching TRBD1. The CDR3 loop spans 13 amino acids. Trimming cost V 5 bases and J 10 bases; bases outside gene matches: 5. Germline loops: CDR1 LNHDA, CDR2 SQIVND (reference sequence). The CDR3 DNA follows: TGTGCCAGTAGTGTCGACAGGGAATCACCCCTCCACTTT. It codes for CASSVDRESPLHF. Variable domain in full (rest from reference TRBV19 and TRBJ1-6): DGGITQSPKYLFRKEGQNVTLSCEQNLNHDAMYWYRQDPGQGLRLIYYSQIVNDFQKGDIAEGYSVSREKKESFPLTVTSAQKNPTAFYLCASSVDRESPLHFGNGTRLTVT.

The J gene is TRBJ2-3, the V gene TRBV2, with a possible D match to TRBD2 (6 bases). The CDR3 has 15 residues. Germline loops: CDR1 SNHLY, CDR2 FYNNEI. Trimming stripped 6 bases from V and 5 bases from J, with 18 bases between. The DNA for the CDR3 is TGTGCCAGCAGAGAGGGACTGGTTGGAATAGATACGCAGTATTTT. It is translated as CASREGLVGIDTQYF.

The rearrangement links TRBV19 to TRBJ2-7, with 10 bases lining up with TRBD2. Germline V CDR1 and CDR2: LNHDA, SQIVND (reference sequence). Trimming took 5 bases from V and 6 from J; bases not matched to a gene: 13. This CDR3 contains 16 residues. CDR3 sequence reads: CASSPYSSGGRSEQYF. Written as DNA, the CDR3 is TGTGCCAGTAGTCCGTATTCTAGCGGGGGCCGGTCCGAGCAGTACTTC. The full variable domain, with the rest looked up from reference TRBV19 and TRBJ2-7, is DGGITQSPKYLFRKEGQNVTLSCEQNLNHDAMYWYRQDPGQGLRLIYYSQIVNDFQKGDIAEGYSVSREKKESFPLTVTSAQKNPTAFYLCASSPYSSGGRSEQYFGPGTRLTVT.

The J gene is TRBJ1-1, the V gene TRBV9, with a tentative D call TRBD1 (6 bases). This CDR3 has 11 residues. The germline V gene encodes CDR1 SGDLS and CDR2 YYNGEE. The V gene lost 3 bases and the J gene lost 11 bases, with 11 bases spanning the gap. This chain's CDR3 is CASSAQGVAFF. In DNA, the CDR3 is TGTGCCAGCAGCGCACAGGGAGTGGCTTTCTTT.

The chain combines TRBV2 with TRBJ1-6; D remains unclear. Trimming removed 6 bases at V and 3 bases at J, with 18 bases between. Germline lookup yields CDR1 SNHLY and CDR2 FYNNEI. The CDR3 runs 17 residues. The CDR3, as DNA: TGTGCCAGCAGCATCCGACGACCCCGCAGCTATAATTCACCCCTCCACTTT. Amino acids: CASSIRRPRSYNSPLHF. Based on the CDR3 plus reference TRBV2 and TRBJ1-6, the full variable domain is EPEVTQTPSHQVTQMGQEVILRCVPISNHLYFYWYRQILGQKVEFLVSFYNNEISEKSEIFDDQFSVERPDGSNFTLKIRSTKLEDSAMYFCASSIRRPRSYNSPLHFGNGTRLTVT.